This entry features one T cell receptor (beta chain) sequence. As yet, its antigen is unknown. This sample stems from a study of cytomegalovirus exposure and HLA in healthy donors. Points from the study as a whole: The finding came from a later analysis; first-cohort TCR clusters tended to co-occur in the 90 to 150 validation repertoires.

The repertoire was sequenced with immunoSEQ multiplex PCR; TCRdb's copy has only in-frame clones and lacks some. The sample carries 200,000 or so clones, 85% to 95% recorded once. V gave up 7 bases and J gave up 0 bases, with 9 bases separating them. Germline CDR1 is ENHRY and CDR2 is SYGVKD. The CDR3 is 14 amino acids. The sample was PBMCs. The genes are TRBV10-3 and TRBJ2-2; D perhaps matches TRBD2 (6 bases). This clonotype was sampled from a woman aged 18-29 years in good health and CMV-seronegative. The CDR3 DNA follows: TGTGCCATCAACCCGGGGGCGAACACCGGGGAGCTGTTTTTT. Translation gives CAINPGANTGELFF.